Presented here are 16 T cell receptor beta chains from one specimen sequenced in a study of blood T cell repertoires in COVID-19. Measured with immunoSEQ multiplex PCR; TCRdb has only the in-frame clones, and not every one. In the table there are 25,000 to 30,000 clones, around 89% of which are singletons. The sample comprised peripheral blood. Every receptor here comes from a human donor in a cohort sampled during active COVID-19.

This chain uses TRBV3-1 (or the pseudogene TRBV3-2) with TRBJ1-6; D is perhaps TRBD1 (5 bases). With 2 bases removed from V and 6 bases from J, the gap between germline ends came to 8 bases. CDR3 length equals 14 residues. In germline, CDR1 is LGHDT, CDR2 YNNKEL (reference sequence). The CDR3 reads CASSQPGINSPLHF. CDR3 nucleotides: TGTGCCAGCAGCCAACCAGGGATTAATTCACCCCTCCACTTT.

The chain employs TRBV18 and TRBJ1-1; 8 bases align to TRBD1. Germline CDR1 and CDR2: KGHSH and LQKENI. CDR3 length: 14 amino acids. V lost 2 bases, J lost 6 bases, and 5 bases stayed unmatched. For the CDR3, the DNA is TGTGCCAGCTCACCAAAGGAGACAGGGGCTGAAGCTTTCTTT. This encodes CASSPKETGAEAFF.

This clone was recorded a few times. The V call is TRBV11-2, the J call TRBJ1-2, with a weak D call TRBD1 (6 bases). The V end lost 0 bases, the J end lost 0 bases, and 8 bases lay between the germline ends. This CDR3 region has 15 residues. CDR1 and CDR2 (germline): SGHAT, FQNNGV. The DNA of the CDR3 is TGTGCCAGCAGCTTAGAGGGGGCGACTAACTATGGCTACACCTTC. As protein: CASSLEGATNYGYTF.

This clone occurred once. The genes are TRBV6-5 and TRBJ1-2, with D perhaps TRBD1 (5 bases). Germline assignment: CDR1 MNHEY and CDR2 SVGAGI. The CDR3 loop spans 15 amino acids. The V end was cut by 5 bases, the J end by 3 bases, with 16 bases between. The CDR3 DNA is TGTGCCAGCAGTCCGGGGGGGGGTTACTACTATGGCTACACCTTC. Translation gives CASSPGGGYYYGYTF.

The V call is TRBV11-2, the J call TRBJ2-7, with TRBD1 as a possible D gene (6 bases). The CDR3 contains 13 residues. Trimming took 5 bases from V and 0 from J, leaving 8 bases between them. Germline CDR1 is SGHAT and CDR2 is FQNNGV. The CDR3 spells CASSPTGSYEQYF. Written as DNA, the CDR3 is TGTGCCAGCAGCCCGACAGGCTCCTACGAGCAGTACTTC.

The rearrangement uses TRBV5-1 and TRBJ1-1, with D possibly matching TRBD1 (6 bases). V lost 0 bases to trimming and J lost 0 bases, with 18 bases between them. CDR1 and CDR2 (germline): SGHRS, YFSETQ. The CDR3 totals 18 residues. CDR3 sequence reads: CASSLGTGYSSMNTEAFF. As DNA, the CDR3 is TGCGCCAGCAGCTTGGGTACAGGGTATTCCTCAATGAACACTGAAGCTTTCTTT.

The table lists this clone with a few counts. The CDR3 here is CASSSQGNGNTIYF. CDR3 coding DNA: TGTGCCAGCAGTTCACAGGGGAATGGAAACACCATATATTTT. This chain joins TRBV6-5 and TRBJ1-3; 7 bases agree with TRBD1. This CDR3 contains 14 residues. V was pared by 4 bases and J by 3 bases, with 3 bases of the junction left unmatched. Germline CDR1 MNHEY, CDR2 SVGAGI.

There are a few counts of this clone. The genes are TRBV11-2 and TRBJ1-2; 12 bases line up with TRBD1. Germline lookup yields CDR1 SGHAT and CDR2 FQNNGV. V lost 5 bases and J lost 2; bases outside the gene matches: 9. The CDR3 consists of 17 residues. CDR3 nucleotide sequence: TGTGCCAGCAGCAGGGGGACAGGGGGCTTTAGCAACTATGGCTACACCTTC. This codes for CASSRGTGGFSNYGYTF.

The chain recombines TRBV3-1 (or the pseudogene TRBV3-2) with TRBJ2-3; 11 bases map to TRBD2. The germline CDR1 and CDR2 sequences are LGHDT and YNNKEL (reference sequence). J was trimmed by 2 bases and V by 1 base; bases with no gene match: 26. The CDR3 length is 24 residues. Written as DNA, the CDR3 is TGTGCCAGCAGCCAAGCGAAGATTAAGATTACTAGCGGGGGCCTCCCGCGTTACACAGATACGCAGTATTTT. It yields the protein CASSQAKIKITSGGLPRYTDTQYF.

This chain joins TRBV9 and TRBJ1-6; D might be TRBD1 (6 bases). V shed 5 bases and J shed 10 bases, with 16 bases lying between them. The CDR3 has 14 amino acids. The germline CDR1 and CDR2 sequences are SGDLS and YYNGEE. CDR3 nucleotides: TGTGCCAGCAGTCAGACAGGTTTTGGGTCACCCCTCCACTTT. Its protein is CASSQTGFGSPLHF.

The gene calls are TRBV7-8 and TRBJ2-1; TRBD2 aligns across 7 bases. The V segment lost 5 bases and the J segment 5 bases; nucleotides outside the gene matches: 15. The CDR3 consists of 17 residues. The V gene's germline CDR1 is SGHVS and CDR2 FQNEAQ. CDR3 amino acids: CASSQLVASSGDNEQFF. CDR3 DNA sequence: TGTGCCAGCAGCCAATTAGTGGCCTCTAGCGGAGACAATGAGCAGTTCTTC.

The genes are TRBV15 and TRBJ2-3; D remains unclear. CDR1 LNHNV and CDR2 YYDKDF come from the germline V gene (reference sequence). The CDR3 has 15 residues. V gave up 2 bases and J gave up 2 bases, with 11 bases separating them. The CDR3: CATSRMLINTDTQYF. The CDR3 DNA reads as TGTGCCACCAGCAGAATGCTAATTAACACAGATACGCAGTATTTT.

CDR3: CAIMPGQGKLKSSGNTIYF. Here the CDR3 DNA reads TGTGCCATCATGCCGGGACAGGGAAAACTAAAATCCTCTGGAAACACCATATATTTT. The chain uses TRBV10-3 and TRBJ1-3, with 9 bases aligning to TRBD1. The J segment lost 0 bases and the V segment lost 7 bases, leaving 16 bases of the junction unmatched. From germline, CDR1 is ENHRY and CDR2 SYGVKD. The CDR3 is made up of 19 amino acids.

The chain links TRBV6-5 to TRBJ1-6; TRBD1 matches at 7 bases. Trimming removed 2 bases from V and 2 bases from J; junction bases left unmatched: 3. The germline V gene encodes CDR1 MNHEY and CDR2 SVGAGI. This CDR3 is 16 amino acids long. CDR3 bases: TGTGCCAGCAGTTACGACAGGGTGGCCTATAATTCACCCCTCCACTTT. Protein sequence: CASSYDRVAYNSPLHF.

This clone was recorded once. The rearrangement uses TRBV12-5 and TRBJ1-6; no firm D call. The CDR3 is 13 amino acids. The V and J ends lost 6 bases and 5 bases respectively, with 8 bases between them. Germline lookup yields CDR1 LGHNT and CDR2 FRNRAP. The CDR3, as DNA: TGTGCTAGTGGCCTGAGGAATAATTCACCCCTCCACTTT. Translating it yields CASGLRNNSPLHF.

With respect to this clone: The junction departs from germline at one end; a sequencing error may be responsible. The CDR3 protein is CASSEASTGLPF. The CDR3 nucleotides read TGTGCCAGCAGTGAAGCGTCGACAGGGCTACCCTTC. The rearrangement joins TRBV2 to TRBJ2-7; 7 bases align to TRBD1. This CDR3 comprises 12 residues. From germline, CDR1 is SNHLY and CDR2 FYNNEI.